There are many counts of the clone carrying this T cell receptor beta chain. Its antigen is not identified. The sample is drawn from a study of metastatic and nonmetastatic thyroid tumors. Study summary: The comparison covered peripheral blood and tumor or nodule tissue in malignant and benign thyroid patients. General study results and limits: Benign nodules were reported to have significantly lower TCR beta diversity than malignant thyroid tumors, in blood and tumor.

Each patient went into thyroid surgery without having received any treatment. In the original processing: A distant-metastasis classifier for papillary thyroid cancer was built using CDR3 differences across clinicopathological groups. Using MiXCR, TCRdb re-called clones from the PCR reads. What appears here as the V and J calls and clone size reflects TCRdb's work, not the paper's. The table lists roughly 59,000 clones, about a sixth of them singletons. The sequenced material came from blood. The clonotype was recovered from a male donor with papillary thyroid cancer or a benign thyroid nodule (not recorded which). Some clones in this sample may be carry-over from other donors' samples.

CDR3 sequence reads: CASTTGGRTYNEQFF. CDR3 sequence (DNA): TGTGCCAGCACCACGGGGGGAAGGACCTACAATGAGCAGTTCTTC. The V call is TRBV12-3 or TRBV12-4, the J call TRBJ2-1; 7 bases map to TRBD2. Losses at the gene ends were 7 bases for V and 2 bases for J; bases not matched to a gene: 8. There are 15 residues in the CDR3.